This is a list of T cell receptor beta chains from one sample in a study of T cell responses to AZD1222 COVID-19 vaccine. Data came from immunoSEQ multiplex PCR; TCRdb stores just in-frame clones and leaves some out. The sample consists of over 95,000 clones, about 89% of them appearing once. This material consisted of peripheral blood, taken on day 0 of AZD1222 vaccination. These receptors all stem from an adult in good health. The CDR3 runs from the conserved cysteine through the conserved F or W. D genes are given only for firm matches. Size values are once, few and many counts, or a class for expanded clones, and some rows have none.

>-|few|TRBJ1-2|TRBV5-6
TGTGCCAGCAGCCCGGCGCGGGGGTACATTAATGGCTACACCTTC
CASSPARGYINGYTF
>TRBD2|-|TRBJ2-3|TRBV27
TGTGCCAGCAGGAGACTAGCGGGGGACCCCCGACTCAGCACAGATACGCAGTATTTT
CASRRLAGDPRLSTDTQYF
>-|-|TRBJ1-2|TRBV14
TGTGCCAGCAGCCAATTAAGACAGGCTCAAGGCTACACCTTC
CASSQLRQAQGYTF
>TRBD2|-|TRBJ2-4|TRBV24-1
TGTGCCACCACCGAATCGGGGGGACTCAAAAACATTCAGTACTTC
CATTESGGLKNIQYF
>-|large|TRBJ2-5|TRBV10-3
TGTGCCATCAGTGATCCAACAGGAGTGCAAGAGACCCAGTACTTC
CAISDPTGVQETQYF
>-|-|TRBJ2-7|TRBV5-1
TGCGCCAGCAGCTCCGACAGCTCCTACGAGCAGTACTTC
CASSSDSSYEQYF
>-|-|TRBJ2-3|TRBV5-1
TGCGCCAGCAGCTTGACCCAGTTGGGACGGATAAGCACAGATACGCAGTATTTT
CASSLTQLGRISTDTQYF
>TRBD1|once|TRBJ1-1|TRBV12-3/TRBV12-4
TGTGCCAGCAGTATAAGACAGGGGCCGAGGGCTTTCTTT
CASSIRQGPRAFF
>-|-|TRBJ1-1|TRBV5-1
TGCGCCAGCAGTGACCCCGCTGGAAACATAAACACTGAAGCTTTCTTT
CASSDPAGNINTEAFF
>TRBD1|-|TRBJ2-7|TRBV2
TGTGCCAGCAGTGTAGGGACAGCGAACTACGAGCAGTACTTC
CASSVGTANYEQYF
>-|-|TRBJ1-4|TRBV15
TGTGCCACCAGCAGAAAGGGGCGGGAGGGTGAAAAACTGTTTTTT
CATSRKGREGEKLFF
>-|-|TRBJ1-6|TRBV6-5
TGTGCCAGCAGTACACGAGGGGATAATTCACCCCTCCACTTT
CASSTRGDNSPLHF
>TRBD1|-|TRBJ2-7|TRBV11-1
TGTGCCAGCAGCCTCGTTGCGACAGGGCGCAACGAGCAGTACTTC
CASSLVATGRNEQYF
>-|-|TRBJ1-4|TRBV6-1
TGTGCCAGCAGTGAACAGGGGCGGGGTGAAAAACTGTTTTTT
CASSEQGRGEKLFF
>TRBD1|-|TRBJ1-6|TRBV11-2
TGTGCCAGCAGTTACGTAACAGGGGGGAATTCACCCCTCCACTTT
CASSYVTGGNSPLHF
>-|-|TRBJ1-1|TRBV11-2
TGTGCCAGCAGCTTAAGTGACGGTCCGGGGACTGAAGCTTTCTTT
CASSLSDGPGTEAFF
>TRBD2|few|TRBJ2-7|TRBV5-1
TGCGCCAGCAGGATGGAGCGGGGGACTTACGAGCAGTACTTC
CASRMERGTYEQYF
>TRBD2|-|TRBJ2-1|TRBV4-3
TGCGCCAGCAGCCAAGGAAAGCGGGGGGGGCCGGATGAGCAGTTCTTC
CASSQGKRGGPDEQFF
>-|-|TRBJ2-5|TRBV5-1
TGCGCCAGCAGCTTATCGGGGGCGCAGGAGACCCAGTACTTC
CASSLSGAQETQYF
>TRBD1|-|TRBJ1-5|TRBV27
TGTGCCAGCAGTTCCCTCTCAGGGGGCCTGGTATCTCAGCCCCAGCATTTT
CASSSLSGGLVSQPQHF
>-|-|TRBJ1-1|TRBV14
TGTGCCAGCAGCCAAGGGCAGGGCACTGAAGCTTTCTTT
CASSQGQGTEAFF
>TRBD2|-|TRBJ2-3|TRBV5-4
TGTGCCAGCAGCTTGTTTGCCCGGGGGGACCCCGGAGATACGCAGTATTTT
CASSLFARGDPGDTQYF
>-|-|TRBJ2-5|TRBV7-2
TGTGCCAGCAGCTTAATAGGGGGGCCACGAGAGACCCAGTACTTC
CASSLIGGPRETQYF
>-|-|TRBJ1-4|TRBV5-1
TGCGCCAGCAGCTTTGAGTCTCCTAATGAAAAACTGTTTTTT
CASSFESPNEKLFF
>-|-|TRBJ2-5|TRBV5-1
TGCGCCAGCAGCTTGGTTGGGGGGGCAGGAGAGACCCAGTACTTC
CASSLVGGAGETQYF
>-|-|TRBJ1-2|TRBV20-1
TGCAGTGCTAGGGCAGACTATGGCTACACCTTC
CSARADYGYTF
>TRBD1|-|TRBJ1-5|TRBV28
TGTGCCAGCAGTCCAACCGGACAGGGCAATCAGCCCCAGCATTTT
CASSPTGQGNQPQHF
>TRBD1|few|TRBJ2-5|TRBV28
TGTGCCAGCAGTGCACCCGGACAGGGTCAAGAGACCCAGTACTTC
CASSAPGQGQETQYF
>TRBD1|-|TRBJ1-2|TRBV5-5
TGTGCCAGCAGCCTGTCCGGGACAGGGGGCAGATACAGCTACACCTTC
CASSLSGTGGRYSYTF
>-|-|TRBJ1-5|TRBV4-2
TGTGCCAGCAGTTGGGGGGGCAATCAGCCCCAGCATTTT
CASSWGGNQPQHF
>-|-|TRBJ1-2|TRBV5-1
TGCGCCAGCAGCCCTGGGACACTTTCAAACTATGGCTACACCTTC
CASSPGTLSNYGYTF
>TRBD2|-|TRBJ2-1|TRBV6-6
TGTGCCAGCAGCAATAGCGGGGAAGCGTACAATGAGCAGTTCTTC
CASSNSGEAYNEQFF
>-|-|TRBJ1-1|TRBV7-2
TGTGCCAGCAGCTCCCGCCGTACAGAAATGAACACTGAAGCTTTCTTT
CASSSRRTEMNTEAFF
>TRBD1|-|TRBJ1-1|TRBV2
TGTGCCACCGGGACAGAGCGACCGAACACTGAAGCTTTCTTT
CATGTERPNTEAFF
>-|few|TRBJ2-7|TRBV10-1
TGCGCCAGCAGTGAGTCATCGGGGGCCCAGTACGAGCAGTACTTC
CASSESSGAQYEQYF
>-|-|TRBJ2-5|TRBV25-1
TGTGCCAGCAGTGAAGGTCAGCTGTACCAAGAGACCCAGTACTTC
CASSEGQLYQETQYF
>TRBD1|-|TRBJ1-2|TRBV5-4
TGTGCCAGCAGCTTAGGACAGGACCATAACTATGGCTACACCTTC
CASSLGQDHNYGYTF
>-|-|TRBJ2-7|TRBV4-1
TGCGCCAGCAGCCAAGATGAAGCGTCGCAGGGAAGAGTTTACGAGCAGTACTTC
CASSQDEASQGRVYEQYF
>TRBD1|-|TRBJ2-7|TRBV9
TGTGCCAGCAGCGTAGGGACAGGGGGCCCGTACGAGCAGTACTTC
CASSVGTGGPYEQYF
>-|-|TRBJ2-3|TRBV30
TGTGCCTGGGGCACAGATACGCAGTATTTT
CAWGTDTQYF
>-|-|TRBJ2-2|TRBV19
TGTGCCAGTAGTTCACCGGGCCCCACGAACACCGGGGAGCTGTTTTTT
CASSSPGPTNTGELFF
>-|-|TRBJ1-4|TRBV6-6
TGTGCCAGCAGTTACTCGGCAGGGAGTGAAAAACTGTTTTTT
CASSYSAGSEKLFF
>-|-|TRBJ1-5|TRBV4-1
TGCGCCAGCAGCGTCCGGGACACCTATAGCAATCAGCCCCAGCATTTT
CASSVRDTYSNQPQHF
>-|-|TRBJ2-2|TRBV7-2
TGTGCCAGCAGCTCCCTCGGTGGGGCCAGGACGAGTAGTAACGGGGAGCTGTTTTTT
CASSSLGGARTSSNGELFF
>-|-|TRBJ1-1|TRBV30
TGTGCCTGGAGTGAATTAGGGGTCGGGAGGACTGAAGCTTTCTTT
CAWSELGVGRTEAFF